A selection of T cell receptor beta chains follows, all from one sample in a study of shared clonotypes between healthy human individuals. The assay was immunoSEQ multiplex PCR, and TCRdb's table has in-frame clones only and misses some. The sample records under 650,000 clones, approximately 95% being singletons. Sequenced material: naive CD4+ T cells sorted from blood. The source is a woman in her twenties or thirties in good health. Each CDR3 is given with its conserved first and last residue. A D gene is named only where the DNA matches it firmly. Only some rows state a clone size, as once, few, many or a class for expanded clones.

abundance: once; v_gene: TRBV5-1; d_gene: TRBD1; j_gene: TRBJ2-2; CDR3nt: TGCGCCAGCAGCTTAGGGACAGCGAACACCGGGGAGCTGTTTTTT; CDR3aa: CASSLGTANTGELFF
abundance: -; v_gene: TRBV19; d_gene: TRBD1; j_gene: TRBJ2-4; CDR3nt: TGTGCCAGTAGTGGACAGGCGTTGGCCAAAAACATTCAGTACTTC; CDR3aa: CASSGQALAKNIQYF
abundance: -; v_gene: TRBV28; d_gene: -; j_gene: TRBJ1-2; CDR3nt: TGTGCCAGCAGCCCCCGGGGGGCTCCTCGGACTTTTTGGGACACCTTC; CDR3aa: CASSPRGAPRTFWDTF
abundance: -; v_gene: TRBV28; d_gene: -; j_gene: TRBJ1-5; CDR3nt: TGTGCCAGCAGTTCCTCAGGGGAGAATCAGCCCCAGCATTTT; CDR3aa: CASSSSGENQPQHF
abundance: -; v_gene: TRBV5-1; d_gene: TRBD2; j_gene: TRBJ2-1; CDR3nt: TGCGCCAGCAGCGACAGCGGGAGCTCCTACAATGAGCAGTTCTTC; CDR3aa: CASSDSGSSYNEQFF
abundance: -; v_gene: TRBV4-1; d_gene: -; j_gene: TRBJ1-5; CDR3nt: TGCGCCAGCAGCCAAGATTTCAAGGGTAGGAGCAATCAGCCCCAGCATTTT; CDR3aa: CASSQDFKGRSNQPQHF
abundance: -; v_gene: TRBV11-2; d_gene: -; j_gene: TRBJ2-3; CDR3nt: TGTGCCAGCAGCTTAGTGCGGGGCGGGGATACGCAGTATTTT; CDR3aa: CASSLVRGGDTQYF
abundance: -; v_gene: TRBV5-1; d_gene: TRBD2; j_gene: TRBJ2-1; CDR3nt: TGCGCCAGCAGCTTGGCCGGGGAGGGCTACAATGAGCAGTTCTTC; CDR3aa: CASSLAGEGYNEQFF
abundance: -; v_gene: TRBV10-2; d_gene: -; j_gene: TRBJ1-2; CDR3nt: TGCGCCAGCAGGACCAGCGTGGGGGCTTATACCTATGGCTACACCTTC; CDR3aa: CASRTSVGAYTYGYTF
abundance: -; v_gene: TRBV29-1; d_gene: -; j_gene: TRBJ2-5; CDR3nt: TGCAGCGTTGTCTTTAGCGGCGAAGAGACCCAGTACTTC; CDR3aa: CSVVFSGEETQYF
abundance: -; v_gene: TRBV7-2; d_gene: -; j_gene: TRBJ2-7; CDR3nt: TGTGCCAGCAGTATTGGGTACAGCTCCTACGAGCAGTACTTC; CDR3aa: CASSIGYSSYEQYF
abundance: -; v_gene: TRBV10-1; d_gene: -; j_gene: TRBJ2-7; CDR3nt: TGCGCCAGCAGTGAAAGGCTAGCAGACGAGCAGTACTTC; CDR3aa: CASSERLADEQYF
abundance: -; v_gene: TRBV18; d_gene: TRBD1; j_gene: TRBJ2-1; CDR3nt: TGTGCCAGCTCACCACGAGGACAGGGGGCTTCGGGTGAGCAGTTCTTC; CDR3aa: CASSPRGQGASGEQFF
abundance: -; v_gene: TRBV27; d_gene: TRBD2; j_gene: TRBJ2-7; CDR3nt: TGTGCCAGCAGTGCCCCGGGACTAGCTCACTACGAGCAGTACTTC; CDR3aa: CASSAPGLAHYEQYF
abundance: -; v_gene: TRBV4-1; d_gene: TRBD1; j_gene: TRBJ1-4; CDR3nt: TGCGCCAGCAGCAGACCGACAGGGACTCTTGAAAAACTGTTTTTT; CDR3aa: CASSRPTGTLEKLFF
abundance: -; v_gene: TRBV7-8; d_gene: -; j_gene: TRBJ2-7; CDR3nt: TGTGCCAGCAGCTTAGCGCTGGAATACGAGCAGTACTTC; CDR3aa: CASSLALEYEQYF
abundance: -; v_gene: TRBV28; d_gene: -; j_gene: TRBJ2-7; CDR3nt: TGTGCCAGCGGTCGTGACGGGATGAGCTACGAGCAGTACTTC; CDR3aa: CASGRDGMSYEQYF
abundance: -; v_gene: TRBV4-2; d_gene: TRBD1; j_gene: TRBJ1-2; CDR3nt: TGTGCCAGCAGCCAAGAGAACAGGGGGACCGGCTACACCTTC; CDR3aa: CASSQENRGTGYTF
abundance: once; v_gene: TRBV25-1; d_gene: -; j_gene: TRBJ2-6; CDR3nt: TGTGCCAGCAGTCGTGCGGACTCTGGGGCCAACGTCCTGACTTTC; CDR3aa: CASSRADSGANVLTF
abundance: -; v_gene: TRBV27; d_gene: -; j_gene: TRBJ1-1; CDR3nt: TGTGCCAGCAGTTTTCAAAGGAAGGTGAGCACTGAAGCTTTCTTT; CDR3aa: CASSFQRKVSTEAFF
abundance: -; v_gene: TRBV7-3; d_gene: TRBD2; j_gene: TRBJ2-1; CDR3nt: TGTGCCAGCAGCTTCAGCGGACTAGCACATGAGCAGTTCTTC; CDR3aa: CASSFSGLAHEQFF
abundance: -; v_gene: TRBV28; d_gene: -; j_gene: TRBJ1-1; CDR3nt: TGTGCCAGCCAGATTGGGCTCCATCAAGCTTTCTTT; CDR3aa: CASQIGLHQAFF
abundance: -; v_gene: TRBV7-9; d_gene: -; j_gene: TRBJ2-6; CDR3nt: TGTGCCAGCAGCCTAGAATACCTTCTAACTGGGGCCAACGTCCTGACTTTC; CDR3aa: CASSLEYLLTGANVLTF
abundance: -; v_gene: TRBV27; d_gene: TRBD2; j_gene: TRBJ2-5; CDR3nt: TGTGCCAGCAGTTTATCCGGACTAGCGGGAGGTGGGACCCAGTACTTC; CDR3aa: CASSLSGLAGGGTQYF
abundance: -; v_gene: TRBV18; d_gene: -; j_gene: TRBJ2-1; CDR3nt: TGTGCCAGCTCACCAGGGGACCACTACAATGAGCAGTTCTTC; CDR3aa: CASSPGDHYNEQFF
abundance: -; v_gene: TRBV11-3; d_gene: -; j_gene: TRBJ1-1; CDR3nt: TGTGCCAGCAGCTCTGGTGGGTTCGGCACTGAAGCTTTCTTT; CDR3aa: CASSSGGFGTEAFF
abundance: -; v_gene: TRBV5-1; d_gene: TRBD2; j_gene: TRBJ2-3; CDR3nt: TGCGCCAGCAGCTTGTCACTAGCGGGAGTAATAGATACGCAGTATTTT; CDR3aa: CASSLSLAGVIDTQYF
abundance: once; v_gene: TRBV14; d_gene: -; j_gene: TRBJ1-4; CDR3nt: TGTGCCAGCAGCCCACCACAGAGCGGAAAACTGTTTTTT; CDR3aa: CASSPPQSGKLFF
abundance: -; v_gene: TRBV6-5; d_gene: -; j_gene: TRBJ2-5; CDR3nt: TGTGCCAGCAGTTCGTCCCGGGGGGCTGGTGAGACCCAGTACTTC; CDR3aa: CASSSSRGAGETQYF
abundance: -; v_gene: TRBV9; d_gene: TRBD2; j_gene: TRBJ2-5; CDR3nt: TGTGCCAGCAGCCCTCGGGGAGCGGGAAATCAAGAGACCCAGTACTTC; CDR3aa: CASSPRGAGNQETQYF
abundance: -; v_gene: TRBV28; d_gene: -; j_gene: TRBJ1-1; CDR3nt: TGTGCCAGCAGTTCAAGACCAGTGGACAGAGTGGTTTTC; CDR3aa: CASSSRPVDRVVF
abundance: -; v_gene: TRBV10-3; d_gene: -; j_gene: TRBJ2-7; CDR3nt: TGTGCCATCAAAGAGGGGCTAGCCCAAACCTACGAGCAGTACTTC; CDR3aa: CAIKEGLAQTYEQYF
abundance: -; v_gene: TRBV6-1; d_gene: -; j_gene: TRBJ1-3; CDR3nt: TGTGCCAGCAGTCTCGAGGCGAGCTCTGGAAACACCATATATTTT; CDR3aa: CASSLEASSGNTIYF
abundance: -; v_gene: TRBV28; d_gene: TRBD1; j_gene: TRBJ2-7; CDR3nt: TGTGCCAGCAGCTTCACAGGGGTTCCCTACGAGCAGTACTTC; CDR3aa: CASSFTGVPYEQYF
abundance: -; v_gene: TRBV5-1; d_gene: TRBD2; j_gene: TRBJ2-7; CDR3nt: TGCGCCAGCAGCTCAGGACTAGCTGGAGGTGTGCACGAGCAGTACTTC; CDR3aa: CASSSGLAGGVHEQYF
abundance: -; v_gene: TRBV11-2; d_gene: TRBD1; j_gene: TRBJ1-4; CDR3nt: TGTGCCAGCAGCTCGATTAAAGGGACAGGGGGGATTGAAAAACTGTTTTTT; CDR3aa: CASSSIKGTGGIEKLFF
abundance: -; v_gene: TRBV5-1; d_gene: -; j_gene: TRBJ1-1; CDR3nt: TGCGCCAGCAGAACAGGAGACCCGGGCACTGAAGCTTTCTTT; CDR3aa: CASRTGDPGTEAFF
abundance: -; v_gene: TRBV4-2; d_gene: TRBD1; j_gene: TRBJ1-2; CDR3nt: TGTGCCAGCAGCCAAGATCCCGGCTGGACAGGGGATCCTAACTATGGCTACACCTTC; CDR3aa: CASSQDPGWTGDPNYGYTF
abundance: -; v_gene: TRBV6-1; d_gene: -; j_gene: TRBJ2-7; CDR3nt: TGTGCCAGCAGGAACTACGAGCAGTACTTC; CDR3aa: CASRNYEQYF
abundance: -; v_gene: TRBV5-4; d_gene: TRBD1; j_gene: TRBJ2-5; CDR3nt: TGTGCCAGCAGCCCCCCGGCCGGGACAGGGGAGACCCAGTACTTC; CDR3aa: CASSPPAGTGETQYF
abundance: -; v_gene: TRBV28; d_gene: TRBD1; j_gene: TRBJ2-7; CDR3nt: TGTGCCAGCAGTCCTGCCCCCGGGACAGGAGTCTACGAGCAGTACTTC; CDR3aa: CASSPAPGTGVYEQYF